This TCR beta chain was documented in a study of control samples from healthy donors and cancer patients. Germline values: CDR1 SGHNT, CDR2 YYREEE (reference sequence). The CDR3 runs to 14 residues. V lost 5 bases to trimming and J lost 7 bases; unmatched junction nucleotides: 10. Profiled with immunoSEQ multiplex PCR; TCRdb holds only in-frame clones, not every one. Seen here are some 20,000 clones, approximately 86% observed once, and the top ten hold 11%. This rearrangement joins TRBV5-4 to TRBJ2-7; 9 bases fit TRBD2. Specimen: PBMCs. The clonotype was recovered from a woman in her seventies with colorectal cancer. CDR3 in DNA: TGTGCCAGCAGTTCTAGCGGGACCGATGTAGAGCAGTACTTC. Translation gives CASSSSGTDVEQYF.